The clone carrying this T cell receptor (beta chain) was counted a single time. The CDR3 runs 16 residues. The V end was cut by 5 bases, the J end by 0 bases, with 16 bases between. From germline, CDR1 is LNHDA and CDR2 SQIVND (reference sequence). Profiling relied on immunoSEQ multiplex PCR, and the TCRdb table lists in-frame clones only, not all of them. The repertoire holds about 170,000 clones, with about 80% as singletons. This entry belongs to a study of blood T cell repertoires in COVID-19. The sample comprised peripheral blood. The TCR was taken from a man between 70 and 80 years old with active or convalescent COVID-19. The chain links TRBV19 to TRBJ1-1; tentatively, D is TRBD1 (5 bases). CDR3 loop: CASSPPPAGMNTEAFF. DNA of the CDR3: TGTGCCAGTAGTCCCCCCCCGGCAGGGATGAACACTGAAGCTTTCTTT.